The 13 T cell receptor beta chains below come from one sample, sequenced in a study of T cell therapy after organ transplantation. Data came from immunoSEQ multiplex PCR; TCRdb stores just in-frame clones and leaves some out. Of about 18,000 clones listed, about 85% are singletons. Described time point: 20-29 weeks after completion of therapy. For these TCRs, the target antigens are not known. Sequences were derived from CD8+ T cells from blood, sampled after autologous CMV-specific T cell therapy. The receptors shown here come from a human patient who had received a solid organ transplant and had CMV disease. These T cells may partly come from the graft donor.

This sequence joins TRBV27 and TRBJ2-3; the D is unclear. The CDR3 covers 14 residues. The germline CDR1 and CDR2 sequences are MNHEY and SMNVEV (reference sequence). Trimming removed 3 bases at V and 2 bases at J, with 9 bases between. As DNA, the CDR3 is TGTGCCAGCAGTTTCACATCAACCACAGATACGCAGTATTTT. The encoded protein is CASSFTSTTDTQYF.

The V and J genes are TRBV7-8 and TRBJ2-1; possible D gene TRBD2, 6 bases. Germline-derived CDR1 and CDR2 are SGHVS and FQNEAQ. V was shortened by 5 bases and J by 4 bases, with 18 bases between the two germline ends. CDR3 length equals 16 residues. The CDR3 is CASSPGTPEGYNEQFF. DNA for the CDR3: TGTGCCAGCAGCCCGGGGACTCCTGAGGGTTACAATGAGCAGTTCTTC.

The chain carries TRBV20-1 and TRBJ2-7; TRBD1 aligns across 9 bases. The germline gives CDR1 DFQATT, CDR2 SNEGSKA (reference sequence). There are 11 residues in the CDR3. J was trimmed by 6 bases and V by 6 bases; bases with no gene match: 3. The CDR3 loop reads CSAKTGGEQYF. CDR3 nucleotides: TGCAGTGCCAAGACAGGGGGCGAGCAGTACTTC.

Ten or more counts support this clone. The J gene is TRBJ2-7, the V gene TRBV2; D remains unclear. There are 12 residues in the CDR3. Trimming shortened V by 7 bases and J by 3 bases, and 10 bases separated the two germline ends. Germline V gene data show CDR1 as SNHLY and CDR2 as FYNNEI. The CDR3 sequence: CASITDGYEQYF. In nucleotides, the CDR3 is TGTGCCAGCATTACGGACGGCTACGAGCAGTACTTC.

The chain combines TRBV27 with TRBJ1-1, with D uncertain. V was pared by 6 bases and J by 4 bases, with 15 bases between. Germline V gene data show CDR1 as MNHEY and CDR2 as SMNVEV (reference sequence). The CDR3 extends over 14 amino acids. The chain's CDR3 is CASSMGLEGTEAFF. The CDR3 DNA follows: TGTGCCAGCAGCATGGGTTTGGAAGGCACTGAAGCTTTCTTT.

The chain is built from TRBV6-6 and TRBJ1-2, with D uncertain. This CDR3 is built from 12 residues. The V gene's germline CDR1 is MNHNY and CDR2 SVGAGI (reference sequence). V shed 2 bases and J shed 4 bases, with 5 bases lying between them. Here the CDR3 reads CASSYGGYGYTF. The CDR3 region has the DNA TGTGCCAGCAGTTACGGAGGCTATGGCTACACCTTC.

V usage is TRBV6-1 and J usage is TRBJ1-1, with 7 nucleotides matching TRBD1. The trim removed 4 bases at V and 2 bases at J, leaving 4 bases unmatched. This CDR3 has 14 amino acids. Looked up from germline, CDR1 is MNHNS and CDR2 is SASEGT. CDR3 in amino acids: CASSARDSNTEAFF. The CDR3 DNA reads TGTGCCAGCAGTGCCCGGGACAGTAACACTGAAGCTTTCTTT.

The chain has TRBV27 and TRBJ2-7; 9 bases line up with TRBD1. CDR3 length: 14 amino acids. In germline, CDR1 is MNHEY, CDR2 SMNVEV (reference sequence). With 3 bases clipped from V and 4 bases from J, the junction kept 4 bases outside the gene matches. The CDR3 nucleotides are TGTGCCAGCAGTTTGACAGGGGGGAGATACGAGCAGTACTTC. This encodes CASSLTGGRYEQYF.

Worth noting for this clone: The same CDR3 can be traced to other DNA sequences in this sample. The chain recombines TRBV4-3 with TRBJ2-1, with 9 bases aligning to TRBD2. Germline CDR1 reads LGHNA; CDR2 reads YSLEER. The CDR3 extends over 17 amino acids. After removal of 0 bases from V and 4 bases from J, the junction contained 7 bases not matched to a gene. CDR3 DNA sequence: TGCGCCAGCAGCCAAGAGTTGGCGGGGGGGCGGTACAATGAGCAGTTCTTC. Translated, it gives CASSQELAGGRYNEQFF.

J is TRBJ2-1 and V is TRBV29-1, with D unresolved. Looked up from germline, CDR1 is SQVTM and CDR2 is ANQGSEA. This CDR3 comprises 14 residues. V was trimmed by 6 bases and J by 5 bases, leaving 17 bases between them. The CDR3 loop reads CSVEQRSHHNEQFF. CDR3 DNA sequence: TGCAGCGTCGAACAGCGAAGCCACCACAATGAGCAGTTCTTC.

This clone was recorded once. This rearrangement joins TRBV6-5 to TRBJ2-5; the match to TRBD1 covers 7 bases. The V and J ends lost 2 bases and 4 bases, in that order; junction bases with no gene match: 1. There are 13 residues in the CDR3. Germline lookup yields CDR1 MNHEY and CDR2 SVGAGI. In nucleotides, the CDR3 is TGTGCCAGCAGTTACAGGGGGCTAGAGACCCAGTACTTC. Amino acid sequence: CASSYRGLETQYF.

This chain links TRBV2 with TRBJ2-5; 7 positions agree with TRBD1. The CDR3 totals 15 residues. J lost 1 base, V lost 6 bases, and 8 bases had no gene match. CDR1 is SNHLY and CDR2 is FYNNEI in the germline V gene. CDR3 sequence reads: CASSPFGDSQETQYF. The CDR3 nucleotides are TGTGCCAGCAGCCCATTCGGGGACAGCCAAGAGACCCAGTACTTC.

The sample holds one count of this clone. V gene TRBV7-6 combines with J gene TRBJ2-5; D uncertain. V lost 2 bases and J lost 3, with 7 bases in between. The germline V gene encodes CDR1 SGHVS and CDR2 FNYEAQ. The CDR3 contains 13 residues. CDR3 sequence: CASSLHREETQYF. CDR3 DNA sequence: TGTGCCAGCAGCTTACACAGAGAAGAGACCCAGTACTTC.